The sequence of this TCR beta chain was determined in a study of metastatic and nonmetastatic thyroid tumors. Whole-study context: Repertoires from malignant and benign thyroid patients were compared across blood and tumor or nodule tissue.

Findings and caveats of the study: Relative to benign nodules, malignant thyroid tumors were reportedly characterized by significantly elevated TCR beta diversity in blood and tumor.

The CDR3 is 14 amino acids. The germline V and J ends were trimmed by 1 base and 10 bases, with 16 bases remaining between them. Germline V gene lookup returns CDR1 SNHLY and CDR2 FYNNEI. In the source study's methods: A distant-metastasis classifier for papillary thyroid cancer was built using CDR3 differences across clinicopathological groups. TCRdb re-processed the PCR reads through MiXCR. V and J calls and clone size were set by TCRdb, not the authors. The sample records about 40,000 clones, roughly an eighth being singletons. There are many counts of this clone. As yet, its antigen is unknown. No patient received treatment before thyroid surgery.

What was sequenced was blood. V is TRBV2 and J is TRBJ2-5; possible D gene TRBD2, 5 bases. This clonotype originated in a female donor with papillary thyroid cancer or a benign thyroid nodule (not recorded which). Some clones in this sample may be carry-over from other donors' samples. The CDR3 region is CASSEETRIAGQYF. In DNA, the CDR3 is TGTGCCAGCAGTGAAGAGACTCGGATCGCGGGCCAGTACTTC.